The rows below give T cell receptor beta chains drawn from one sample of a study of blood T cell repertoires in COVID-19. Measured with immunoSEQ multiplex PCR; TCRdb has only the in-frame clones, and not every one. This sample has about 200,000 clones, with just over 85% found just once. The sequenced material came from peripheral blood. Receptor source: a man aged 18 to 29 with active or convalescent COVID-19. CDR3s include the opening cysteine and the closing phenylalanine or tryptophan. The order of the fields is clone size, J gene, V gene, D gene, CDR3 DNA, CDR3 protein. D genes are given only for firm matches. Expanded clones get a size class; other rows say once, few or many, or leave the size out.

size: -; J: TRBJ1-2; V: TRBV7-9; D: -; DNA: TGTGCCAGCAGCCCCGGGTGGCAGGGTGATGGCTACACCTTC; CDR3: CASSPGWQGDGYTF
size: -; J: TRBJ2-4; V: TRBV7-4; D: -; DNA: TGTGCCAGCAGGTCGCAGGGGCACAAAGCCAAAAACATTCAGTACTTC; CDR3: CASRSQGHKAKNIQYF
size: -; J: TRBJ1-1; V: TRBV28; D: TRBD1; DNA: TGTGCCAGCAAATTTTGGGACAGCCTCCAGAACACTGAAGCTTTCTTT; CDR3: CASKFWDSLQNTEAFF
size: -; J: TRBJ2-7; V: TRBV27; D: TRBD1; DNA: TGTGCCAGCAGGAAACAGGGACAGGGGGGGGGCGAGCAGTACTTC; CDR3: CASRKQGQGGGEQYF
size: -; J: TRBJ2-2; V: TRBV14; D: -; DNA: TGTGCCAGCAGCCAAGGGTCCGGGGTGAACACCGGGGAGCTGTTTTTT; CDR3: CASSQGSGVNTGELFF
size: -; J: TRBJ1-3; V: TRBV28; D: -; DNA: TGTGCCAGCCAGGGCCCGGTGGCGCAAGGAAACACCATATATTTT; CDR3: CASQGPVAQGNTIYF
size: -; J: TRBJ2-1; V: TRBV9; D: TRBD2; DNA: TGTGCCAGCAGCCCCCGGGATAGCGGGTCCTCGAGCTCCTACAATGAGCAGTTCTTC; CDR3: CASSPRDSGSSSSYNEQFF
size: -; J: TRBJ1-2; V: TRBV5-1; D: -; DNA: TGCGCCAGCAGCCAGGACAGTGCTTATGGTGGCTACACCTTC; CDR3: CASSQDSAYGGYTF
size: -; J: TRBJ2-3; V: TRBV10-1; D: -; DNA: TGCGCCAGCAGTGAGCGGTGGGATACGCAGTATTTT; CDR3: CASSERWDTQYF
size: once; J: TRBJ1-1; V: TRBV19; D: TRBD1; DNA: TGTGCCAGTAGTTATGGGACAGGGAGTCCCACTGAAGCTTTCTTT; CDR3: CASSYGTGSPTEAFF
size: -; J: TRBJ2-1; V: TRBV11-3; D: TRBD2; DNA: TGTGCCAGCAGCTTAAGCGGGAGGACCGAATACAATGAGCAGTTCTTC; CDR3: CASSLSGRTEYNEQFF
size: -; J: TRBJ1-4; V: TRBV6-1; D: -; DNA: TGTGCCAGCAGTGAAGGACTCTTCTTGGGAAAACTGTTTTTT; CDR3: CASSEGLFLGKLFF
size: -; J: TRBJ1-1; V: TRBV28; D: -; DNA: TGTGCCAGCAGCCCCCCCGACAGGCTAAGTAACACTGAAGCTTTCTTT; CDR3: CASSPPDRLSNTEAFF
size: -; J: TRBJ1-5; V: TRBV6-5; D: -; DNA: TGTGCCAGCAGGGCGTCAGGGAATCAGCCCCAGCATTTT; CDR3: CASRASGNQPQHF
size: -; J: TRBJ1-5; V: TRBV27; D: -; DNA: TGTGCCAGCAGTTTATACGGGGGTGGAGGTCAGCCCCAGCATTTT; CDR3: CASSLYGGGGQPQHF
size: few; J: TRBJ2-1; V: TRBV10-3; D: -; DNA: TGTGCCATCAGTTTAGAGGGGGATGGCAATGAGCAGTTCTTC; CDR3: CAISLEGDGNEQFF
size: -; J: TRBJ2-1; V: TRBV2; D: -; DNA: TGTGCCAGCAGTGGACCCCCCGGGTACTCCTACAATGAGCAGTTCTTC; CDR3: CASSGPPGYSYNEQFF
size: once; J: TRBJ2-5; V: TRBV20-1; D: -; DNA: TGCAGTGCTAGTGGCGGTCCCCAAGAGACCCAGTACTTC; CDR3: CSASGGPQETQYF
size: once; J: TRBJ1-1; V: TRBV5-1; D: TRBD1; DNA: TGCGCCAGCAGCTTGGGGAGGCAGGGGGGCACTGAAGCTTTCTTT; CDR3: CASSLGRQGGTEAFF
size: once; J: TRBJ2-5; V: TRBV5-4; D: -; DNA: TGTGCCAGCAGCTTGGTCCAGGGGGAGACCCAGTACTTC; CDR3: CASSLVQGETQYF
size: -; J: TRBJ2-2; V: TRBV9; D: TRBD2; DNA: TGTGCCAGCAGCGTCCCGGGACTAGCGGGTCGGAACACCGGGGAGCTGTTTTTT; CDR3: CASSVPGLAGRNTGELFF
size: -; J: TRBJ1-1; V: TRBV6-2/TRBV6-3; D: -; DNA: TGTGCCAGCAGTTACAGTGGGGGGGCGCTGAGTGAAGCTTTCTTT; CDR3: CASSYSGGALSEAFF
size: -; J: TRBJ1-2; V: TRBV6-5; D: -; DNA: TGTGCCAGCAGCGGAATCGGGACTTACTATGGCTACACCTTC; CDR3: CASSGIGTYYGYTF
size: -; J: TRBJ2-7; V: TRBV29-1; D: -; DNA: TGCAGCGCAGGGTCACAGGGAGGGGAGCAGTACTTC; CDR3: CSAGSQGGEQYF
size: -; J: TRBJ1-1; V: TRBV19; D: -; DNA: TGTGCCAGTAGTAACGGAAGGACAGAATTCACTGAAGCTTTCTTT; CDR3: CASSNGRTEFTEAFF
size: -; J: TRBJ2-2; V: TRBV19; D: -; DNA: TGTGCCAGTAGCGGGACTGGGGTAAGGGGCACCGGGGAGCTGTTTTTT; CDR3: CASSGTGVRGTGELFF
size: once; J: TRBJ1-2; V: TRBV5-1; D: -; DNA: TGCGCCAGCAGCTTGGCTACAGGGTTGGATGGCTACACCTTC; CDR3: CASSLATGLDGYTF
size: once; J: TRBJ2-3; V: TRBV29-1; D: TRBD1; DNA: TGCAGCGTTACCGGGACAGCCCCAGATACGCAGTATTTT; CDR3: CSVTGTAPDTQYF
size: -; J: TRBJ2-3; V: TRBV19; D: TRBD1; DNA: TGTGCCAGTAGTATCGGGGGACAGGGTGGGGATACGCAGTATTTT; CDR3: CASSIGGQGGDTQYF
size: -; J: TRBJ2-7; V: TRBV10-2; D: -; DNA: TGCGCCAGCAGAGGTCCCGGGACAAACCCCTACGAGCAGTACTTC; CDR3: CASRGPGTNPYEQYF
size: -; J: TRBJ2-3; V: TRBV20-1; D: -; DNA: TGCAGTGCTAATAGAGATACGCAGTATTTT; CDR3: CSANRDTQYF
size: -; J: TRBJ2-5; V: TRBV14; D: -; DNA: TGTGCCAGCAGCCAAGCACTAGTCGAGACCCAGTACTTC; CDR3: CASSQALVETQYF
size: -; J: TRBJ2-5; V: TRBV24-1; D: TRBD1; DNA: TGTGCCACCAGTGACCCCGGGACAGGGAGGGAGGAGACCCAGTACTTC; CDR3: CATSDPGTGREETQYF
size: -; J: TRBJ2-7; V: TRBV28; D: -; DNA: TGTGCCAGCAGTTTTGTTTCGGGAAGAGGATACGAGCAGTACTTC; CDR3: CASSFVSGRGYEQYF
size: -; J: TRBJ2-7; V: TRBV10-3; D: TRBD1; DNA: TGTGCCATCAGTAGGGACAGCTACGAGCAGTACTTC; CDR3: CAISRDSYEQYF
size: -; J: TRBJ1-3; V: TRBV11-3; D: -; DNA: TGTGCCAGCAGCTTCGACAGCAACCCTGGAAACACCATATATTTT; CDR3: CASSFDSNPGNTIYF
size: -; J: TRBJ1-1; V: TRBV27; D: TRBD1; DNA: TGTGCCAGCAGTTTTACAGGGGGAGTTGACACTGAAGCTTTCTTT; CDR3: CASSFTGGVDTEAFF